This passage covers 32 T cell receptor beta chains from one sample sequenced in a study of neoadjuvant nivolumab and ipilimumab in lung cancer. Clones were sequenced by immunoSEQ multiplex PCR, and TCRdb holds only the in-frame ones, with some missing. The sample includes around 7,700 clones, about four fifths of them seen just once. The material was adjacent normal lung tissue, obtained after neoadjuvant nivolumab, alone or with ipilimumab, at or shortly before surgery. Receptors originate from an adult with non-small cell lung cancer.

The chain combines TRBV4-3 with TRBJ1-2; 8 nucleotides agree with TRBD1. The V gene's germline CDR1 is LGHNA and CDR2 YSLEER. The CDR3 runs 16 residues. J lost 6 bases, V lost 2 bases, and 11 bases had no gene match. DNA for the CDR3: TGCGCCAGCAGCCAATTTACGCGCAGGGGGCAAGATGGCTACACCTTC. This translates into CASSQFTRRGQDGYTF.

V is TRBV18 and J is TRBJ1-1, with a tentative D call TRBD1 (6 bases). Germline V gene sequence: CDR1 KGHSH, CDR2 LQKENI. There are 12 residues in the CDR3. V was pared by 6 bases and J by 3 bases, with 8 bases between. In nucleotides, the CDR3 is TGTGCCAGCTCCCCAGGGGACACTGAAGCTTTCTTT. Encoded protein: CASSPGDTEAFF. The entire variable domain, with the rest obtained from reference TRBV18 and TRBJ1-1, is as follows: NAGVMQNPRHLVRRRGQEARLRCSPMKGHSHVYWYRQLPEEGLKFMVYLQKENIIDESGMPKERFSAEFPKEGPSILRIQQVVRGDSAAYFCASSPGDTEAFFGQGTRLTVV.

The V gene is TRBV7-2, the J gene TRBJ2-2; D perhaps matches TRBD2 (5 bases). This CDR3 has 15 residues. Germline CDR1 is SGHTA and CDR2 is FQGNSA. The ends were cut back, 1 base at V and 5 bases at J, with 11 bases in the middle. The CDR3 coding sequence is TGTGCCAGCAGCTTAGGAGGGTCGGGTACCGGGGAGCTGTTTTTT. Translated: CASSLGGSGTGELFF.

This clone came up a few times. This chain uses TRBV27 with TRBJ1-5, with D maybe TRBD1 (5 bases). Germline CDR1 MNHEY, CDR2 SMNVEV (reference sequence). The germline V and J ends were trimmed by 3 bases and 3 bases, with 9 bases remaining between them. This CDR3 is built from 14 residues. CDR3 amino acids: CASSFSGLNQPQHF. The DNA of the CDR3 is TGTGCCAGCAGTTTTTCGGGGCTCAATCAGCCCCAGCATTTT.

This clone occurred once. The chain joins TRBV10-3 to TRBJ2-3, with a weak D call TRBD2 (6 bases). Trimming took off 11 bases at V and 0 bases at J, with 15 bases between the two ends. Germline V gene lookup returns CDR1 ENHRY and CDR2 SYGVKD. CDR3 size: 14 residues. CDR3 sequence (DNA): TGTGCCGCACGACCCGGGACTAGCACAGATACGCAGTATTTT. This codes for CAARPGTSTDTQYF.

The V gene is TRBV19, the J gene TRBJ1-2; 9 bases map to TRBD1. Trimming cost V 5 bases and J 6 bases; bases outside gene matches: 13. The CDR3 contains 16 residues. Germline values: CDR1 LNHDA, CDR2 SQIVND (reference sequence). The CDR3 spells CASSPPGQGRRNGYTF. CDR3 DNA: TGTGCCAGTAGTCCCCCTGGACAGGGGAGGCGAAATGGCTACACCTTC.

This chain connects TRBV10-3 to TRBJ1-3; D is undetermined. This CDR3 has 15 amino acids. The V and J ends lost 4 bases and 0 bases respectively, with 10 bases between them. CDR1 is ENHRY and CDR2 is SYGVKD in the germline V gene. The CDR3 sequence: CAISVDRSSGNTIYF. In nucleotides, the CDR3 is TGTGCCATCAGTGTTGACCGCAGCTCTGGAAACACCATATATTTT.

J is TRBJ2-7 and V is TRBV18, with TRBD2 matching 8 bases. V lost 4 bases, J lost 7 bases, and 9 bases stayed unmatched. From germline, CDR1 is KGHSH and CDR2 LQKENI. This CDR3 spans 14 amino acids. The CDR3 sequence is CASSLRGGGEEQYF. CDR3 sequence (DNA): TGTGCCAGCTCACTCCGGGGGGGAGGGGAAGAGCAGTACTTC. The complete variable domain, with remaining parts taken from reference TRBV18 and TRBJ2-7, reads NAGVMQNPRHLVRRRGQEARLRCSPMKGHSHVYWYRQLPEEGLKFMVYLQKENIIDESGMPKERFSAEFPKEGPSILRIQQVVRGDSAAYFCASSLRGGGEEQYFGPGTRLTVT.

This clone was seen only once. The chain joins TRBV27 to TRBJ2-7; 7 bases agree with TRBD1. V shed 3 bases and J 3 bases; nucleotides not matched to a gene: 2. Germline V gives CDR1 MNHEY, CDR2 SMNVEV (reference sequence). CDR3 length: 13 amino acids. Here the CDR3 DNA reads TGTGCCAGCAGTTTTCCAGGGGGCTACGAGCAGTACTTC. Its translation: CASSFPGGYEQYF.

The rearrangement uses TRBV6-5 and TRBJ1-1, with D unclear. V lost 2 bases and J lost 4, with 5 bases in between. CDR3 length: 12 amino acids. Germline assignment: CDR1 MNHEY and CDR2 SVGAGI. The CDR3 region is CASSYLGTEAFF. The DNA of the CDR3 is TGTGCCAGCAGTTACCTGGGCACTGAAGCTTTCTTT.

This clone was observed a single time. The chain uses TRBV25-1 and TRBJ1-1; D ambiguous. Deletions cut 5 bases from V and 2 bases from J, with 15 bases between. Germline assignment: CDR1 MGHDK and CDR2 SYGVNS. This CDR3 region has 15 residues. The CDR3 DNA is TGTGCCAGCAGTCCCACCCCTCCCGGTAACACTGAAGCTTTCTTT. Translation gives CASSPTPPGNTEAFF.

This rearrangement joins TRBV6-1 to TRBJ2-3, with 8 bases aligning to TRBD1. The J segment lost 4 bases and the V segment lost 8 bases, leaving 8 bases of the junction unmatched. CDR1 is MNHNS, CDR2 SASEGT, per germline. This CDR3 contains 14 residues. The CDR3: CASGFGQGADTQYF. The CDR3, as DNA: TGTGCCAGCGGTTTTGGACAGGGCGCAGATACGCAGTATTTT.

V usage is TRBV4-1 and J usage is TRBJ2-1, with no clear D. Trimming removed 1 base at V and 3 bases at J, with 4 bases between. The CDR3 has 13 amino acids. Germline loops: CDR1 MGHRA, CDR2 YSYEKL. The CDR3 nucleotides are TGCGCCAGCAGCCAAGGTATCTACAATGAGCAGTTCTTC. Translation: CASSQGIYNEQFF.

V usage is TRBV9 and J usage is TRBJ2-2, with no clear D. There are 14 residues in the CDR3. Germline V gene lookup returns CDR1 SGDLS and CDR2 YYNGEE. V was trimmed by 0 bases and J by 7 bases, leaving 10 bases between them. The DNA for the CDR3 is TGTGCCAGCAGCGTAGCTGTGGAAGGCGGGGAGCTGTTTTTT. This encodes CASSVAVEGGELFF.

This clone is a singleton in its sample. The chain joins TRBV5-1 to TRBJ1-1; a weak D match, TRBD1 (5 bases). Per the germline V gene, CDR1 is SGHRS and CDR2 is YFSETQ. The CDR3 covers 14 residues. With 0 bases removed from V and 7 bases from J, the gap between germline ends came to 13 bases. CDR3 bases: TGCGCCAGCAGCTTGGAATCGGGGCGCGGTGAAGCTTTCTTT. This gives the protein CASSLESGRGEAFF.

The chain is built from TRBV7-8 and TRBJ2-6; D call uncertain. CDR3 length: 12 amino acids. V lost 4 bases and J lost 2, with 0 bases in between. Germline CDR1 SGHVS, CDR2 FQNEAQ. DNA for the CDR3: TGTGCCAGCAGCTCTGGGGCCAACGTCCTGACTTTC. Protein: CASSSGANVLTF.

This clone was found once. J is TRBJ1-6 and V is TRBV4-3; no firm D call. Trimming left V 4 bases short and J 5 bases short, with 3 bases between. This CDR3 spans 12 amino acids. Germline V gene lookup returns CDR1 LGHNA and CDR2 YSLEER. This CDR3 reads CASSRDNSPLHF. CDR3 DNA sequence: TGCGCCAGCAGCCGAGATAATTCACCCCTCCACTTT.

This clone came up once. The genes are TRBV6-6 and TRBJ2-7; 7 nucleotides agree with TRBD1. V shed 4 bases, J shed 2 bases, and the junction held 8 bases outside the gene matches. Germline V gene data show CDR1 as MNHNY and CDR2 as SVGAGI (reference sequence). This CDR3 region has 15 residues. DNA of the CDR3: TGTGCCAGCAGTTCGGGACAGTTGGAGACCTACGAGCAGTACTTC. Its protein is CASSSGQLETYEQYF.

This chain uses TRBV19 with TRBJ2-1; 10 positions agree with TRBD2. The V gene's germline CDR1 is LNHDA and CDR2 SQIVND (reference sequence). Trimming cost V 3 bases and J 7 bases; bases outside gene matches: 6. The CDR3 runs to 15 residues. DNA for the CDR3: TGTGCCAGTAGTATTGAGCGGGGGGGCAGAAATGAGCAGTTCTTC. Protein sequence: CASSIERGGRNEQFF.

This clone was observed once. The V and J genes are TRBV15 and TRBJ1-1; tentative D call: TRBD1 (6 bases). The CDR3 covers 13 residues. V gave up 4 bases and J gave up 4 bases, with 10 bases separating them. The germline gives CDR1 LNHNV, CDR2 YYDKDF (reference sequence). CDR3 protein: CATSIDRSTEAFF. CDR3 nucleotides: TGTGCCACCAGCATTGACAGGTCCACTGAAGCTTTCTTT.

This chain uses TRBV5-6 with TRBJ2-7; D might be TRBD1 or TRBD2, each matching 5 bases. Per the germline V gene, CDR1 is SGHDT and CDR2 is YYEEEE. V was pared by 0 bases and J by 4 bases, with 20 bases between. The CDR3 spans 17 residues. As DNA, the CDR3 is TGTGCCAGCAGCTTGGGGCCTTCCGGGACCGTACTATACGAGCAGTACTTC. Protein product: CASSLGPSGTVLYEQYF.

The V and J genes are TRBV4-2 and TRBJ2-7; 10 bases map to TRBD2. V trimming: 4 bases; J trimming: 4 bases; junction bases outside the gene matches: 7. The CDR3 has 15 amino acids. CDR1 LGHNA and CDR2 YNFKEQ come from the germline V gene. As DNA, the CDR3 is TGTGCCAGCAGCCTCGAGCGGGGGGGCACGTACGAGCAGTACTTC. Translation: CASSLERGGTYEQYF.

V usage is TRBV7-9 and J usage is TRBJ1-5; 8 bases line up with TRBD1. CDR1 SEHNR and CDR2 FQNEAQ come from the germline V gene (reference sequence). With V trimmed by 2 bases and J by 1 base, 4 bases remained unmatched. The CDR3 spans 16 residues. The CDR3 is CASSLSGGASNQPQHF. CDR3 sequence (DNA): TGTGCCAGCAGCTTATCAGGGGGCGCGAGCAATCAGCCCCAGCATTTT.

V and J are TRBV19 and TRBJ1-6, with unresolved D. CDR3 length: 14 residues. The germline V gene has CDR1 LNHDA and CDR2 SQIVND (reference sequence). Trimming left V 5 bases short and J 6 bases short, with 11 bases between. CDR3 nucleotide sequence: TGTGCCAGTAGTCTGAGACAAACTAATTCACCCCTCCACTTT. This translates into CASSLRQTNSPLHF. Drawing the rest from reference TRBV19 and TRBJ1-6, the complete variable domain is DGGITQSPKYLFRKEGQNVTLSCEQNLNHDAMYWYRQDPGQGLRLIYYSQIVNDFQKGDIAEGYSVSREKKESFPLTVTSAQKNPTAFYLCASSLRQTNSPLHFGNGTRLTVT.

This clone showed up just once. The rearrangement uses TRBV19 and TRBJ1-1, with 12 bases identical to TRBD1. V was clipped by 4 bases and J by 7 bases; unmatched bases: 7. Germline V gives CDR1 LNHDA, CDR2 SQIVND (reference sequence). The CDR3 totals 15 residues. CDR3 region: CASSNLGTGGREAFF. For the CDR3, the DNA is TGTGCCAGTAGTAACCTCGGGACAGGGGGCCGTGAAGCTTTCTTT.

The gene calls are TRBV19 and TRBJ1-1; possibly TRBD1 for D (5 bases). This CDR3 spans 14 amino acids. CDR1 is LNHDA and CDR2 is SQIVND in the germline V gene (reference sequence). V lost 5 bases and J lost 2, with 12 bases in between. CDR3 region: CASSDRDRNTEAFF. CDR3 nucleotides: TGTGCCAGTAGTGACCGGGACCGTAACACTGAAGCTTTCTTT.

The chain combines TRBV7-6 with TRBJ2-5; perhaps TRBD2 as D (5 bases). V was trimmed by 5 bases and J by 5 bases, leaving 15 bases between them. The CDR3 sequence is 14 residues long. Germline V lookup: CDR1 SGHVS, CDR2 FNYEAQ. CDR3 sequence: CASSERVAAETQYF. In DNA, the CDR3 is TGTGCCAGCAGCGAGAGGGTAGCCGCGGAGACCCAGTACTTC.

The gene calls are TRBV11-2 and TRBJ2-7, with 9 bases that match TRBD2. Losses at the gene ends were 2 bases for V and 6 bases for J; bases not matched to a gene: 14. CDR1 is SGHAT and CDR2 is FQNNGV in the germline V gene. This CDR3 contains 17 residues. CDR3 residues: CASSLTAGGPRPSEQYF. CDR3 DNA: TGTGCCAGCAGCTTAACGGCGGGGGGGCCTCGACCTAGCGAGCAGTACTTC.

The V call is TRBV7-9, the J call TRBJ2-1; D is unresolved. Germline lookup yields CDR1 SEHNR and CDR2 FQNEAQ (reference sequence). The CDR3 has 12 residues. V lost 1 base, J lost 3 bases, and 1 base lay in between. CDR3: CASSLGYNEQFF. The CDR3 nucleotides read TGTGCCAGCAGCTTAGGCTACAATGAGCAGTTCTTC. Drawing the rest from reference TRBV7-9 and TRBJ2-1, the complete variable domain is DTGVSQNPRHKITKRGQNVTFRCDPISEHNRLYWYRQTLGQGPEFLTYFQNEAQLEKSRLLSDRFSAERPKGSFSTLEIQRTEQGDSAMYLCASSLGYNEQFFGPGTRLTVL.

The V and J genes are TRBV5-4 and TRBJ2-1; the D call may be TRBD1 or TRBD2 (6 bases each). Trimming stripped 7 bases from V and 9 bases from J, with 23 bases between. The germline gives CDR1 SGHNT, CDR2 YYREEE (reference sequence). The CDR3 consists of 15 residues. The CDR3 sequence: CASGGSHLKGGEQFF. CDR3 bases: TGTGCCAGCGGGGGTAGTCACCTCAAGGGGGGTGAGCAGTTCTTC.

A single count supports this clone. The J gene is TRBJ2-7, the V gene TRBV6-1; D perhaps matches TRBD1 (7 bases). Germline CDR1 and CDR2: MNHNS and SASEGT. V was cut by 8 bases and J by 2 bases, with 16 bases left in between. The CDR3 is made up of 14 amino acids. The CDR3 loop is CASRGTEPTYEQYF. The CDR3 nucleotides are TGTGCCAGCCGGGGGACAGAGCCTACCTACGAGCAGTACTTC.

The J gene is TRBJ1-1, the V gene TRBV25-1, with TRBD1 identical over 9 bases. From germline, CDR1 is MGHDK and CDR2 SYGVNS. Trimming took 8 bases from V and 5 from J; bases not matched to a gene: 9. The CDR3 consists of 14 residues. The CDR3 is CASVSGTGQTEAFF. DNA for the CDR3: TGTGCCAGCGTAAGTGGGACAGGGCAAACTGAAGCTTTCTTT.